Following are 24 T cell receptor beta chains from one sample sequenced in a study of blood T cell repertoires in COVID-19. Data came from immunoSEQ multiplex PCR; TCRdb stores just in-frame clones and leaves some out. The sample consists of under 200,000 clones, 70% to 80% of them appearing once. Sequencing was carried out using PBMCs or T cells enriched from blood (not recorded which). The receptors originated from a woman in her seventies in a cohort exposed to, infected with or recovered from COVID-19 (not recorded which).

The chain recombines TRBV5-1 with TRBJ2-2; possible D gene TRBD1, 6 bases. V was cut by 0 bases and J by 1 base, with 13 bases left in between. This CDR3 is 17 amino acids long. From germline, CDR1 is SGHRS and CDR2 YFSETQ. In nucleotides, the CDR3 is TGCGCCAGCAGCTTGGGGGTCACAGGGATGAACACCGGGGAGCTGTTTTTT. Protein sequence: CASSLGVTGMNTGELFF.

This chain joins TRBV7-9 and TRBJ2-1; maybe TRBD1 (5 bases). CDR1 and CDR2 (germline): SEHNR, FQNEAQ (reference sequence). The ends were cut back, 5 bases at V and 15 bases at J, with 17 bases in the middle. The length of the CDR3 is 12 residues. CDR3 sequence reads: CASSPSGPGSFF. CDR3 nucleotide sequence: TGTGCCAGCAGCCCCTCAGGGCCCGGTTCGTTCTTC. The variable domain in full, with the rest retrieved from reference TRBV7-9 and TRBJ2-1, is DTGVSQNPRHKITKRGQNVTFRCDPISEHNRLYWYRQTLGQGPEFLTYFQNEAQLEKSRLLSDRFSAERPKGSFSTLEIQRTEQGDSAMYLCASSPSGPGSFFGPGTRLTVL.

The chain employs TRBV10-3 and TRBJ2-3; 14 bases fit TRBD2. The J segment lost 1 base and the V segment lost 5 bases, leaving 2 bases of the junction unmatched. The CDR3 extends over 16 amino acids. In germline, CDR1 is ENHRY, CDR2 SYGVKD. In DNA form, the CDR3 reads TGTGCCATCAGTTGGGGACTAGCGGGAGGCACAGATACGCAGTATTTT. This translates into CAISWGLAGGTDTQYF.

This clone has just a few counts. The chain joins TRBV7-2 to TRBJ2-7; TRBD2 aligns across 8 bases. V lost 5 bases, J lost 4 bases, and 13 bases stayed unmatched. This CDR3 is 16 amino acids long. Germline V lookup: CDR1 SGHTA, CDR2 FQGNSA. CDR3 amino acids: CASSPMGMAGGYEQYF. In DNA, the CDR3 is TGTGCCAGCAGCCCCATGGGTATGGCGGGAGGATACGAGCAGTACTTC.

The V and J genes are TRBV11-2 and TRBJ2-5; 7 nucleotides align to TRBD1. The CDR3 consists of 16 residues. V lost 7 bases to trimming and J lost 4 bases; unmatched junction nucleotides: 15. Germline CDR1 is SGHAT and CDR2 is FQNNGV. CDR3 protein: CASTKSLAGGRETQYF. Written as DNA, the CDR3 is TGTGCCAGCACCAAGAGTCTAGCAGGGGGTAGAGAGACCCAGTACTTC.

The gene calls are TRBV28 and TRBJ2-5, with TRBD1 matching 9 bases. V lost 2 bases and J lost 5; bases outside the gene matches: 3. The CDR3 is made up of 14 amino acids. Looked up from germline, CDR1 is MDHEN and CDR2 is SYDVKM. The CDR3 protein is CASSLAGQGETQYF. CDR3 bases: TGTGCCAGCAGTTTAGCGGGACAGGGCGAGACCCAGTACTTC. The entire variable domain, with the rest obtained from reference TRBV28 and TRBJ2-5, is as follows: DVKVTQSSRYLVKRTGEKVFLECVQDMDHENMFWYRQDPGLGLRLIYFSYDVKMKEKGDIPEGYSVSREKKERFSLILESASTNQTSMYLCASSLAGQGETQYFGPGTRLLVL.

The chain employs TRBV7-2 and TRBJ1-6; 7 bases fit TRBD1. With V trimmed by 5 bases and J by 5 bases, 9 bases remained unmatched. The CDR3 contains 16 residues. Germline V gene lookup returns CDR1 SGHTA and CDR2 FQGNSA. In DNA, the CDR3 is TGTGCCAGCAGCCCCCAAGGGACAGCGAATAATTCACCCCTCCACTTT. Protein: CASSPQGTANNSPLHF.

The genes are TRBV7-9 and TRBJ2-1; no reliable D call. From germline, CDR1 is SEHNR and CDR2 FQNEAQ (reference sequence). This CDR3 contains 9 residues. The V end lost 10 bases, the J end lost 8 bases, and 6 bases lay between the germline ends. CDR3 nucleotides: TGTGCCATCTTCGATGAGCAGTTCTTC. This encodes CAIFDEQFF.

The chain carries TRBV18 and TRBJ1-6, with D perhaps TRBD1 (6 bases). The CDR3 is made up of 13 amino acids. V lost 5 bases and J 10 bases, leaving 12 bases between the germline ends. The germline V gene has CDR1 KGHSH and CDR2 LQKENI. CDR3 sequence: CASSAGDISPLHF. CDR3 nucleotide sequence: TGTGCCAGCTCAGCAGGGGACATATCACCCCTCCACTTT.

This CDR3 is CASRPTGTRETQYF. CDR3 DNA: TGTGCCAGCCGGCCAACCGGGACAAGAGAGACCCAGTACTTC. The chain links TRBV28 to TRBJ2-5; possible D gene TRBD1, 6 bases. The germline CDR1 and CDR2 sequences are MDHEN and SYDVKM. Trimming cost V 8 bases and J 4 bases, with 17 bases left between them. This CDR3 spans 14 amino acids.

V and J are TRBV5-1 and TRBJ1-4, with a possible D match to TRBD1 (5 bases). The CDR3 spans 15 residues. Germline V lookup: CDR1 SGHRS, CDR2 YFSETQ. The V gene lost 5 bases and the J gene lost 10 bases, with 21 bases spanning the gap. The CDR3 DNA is TGCGCCAGCAGACGGACCCAGGGAACGTATGGAAAACTGTTTTTT. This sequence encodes CASRRTQGTYGKLFF.

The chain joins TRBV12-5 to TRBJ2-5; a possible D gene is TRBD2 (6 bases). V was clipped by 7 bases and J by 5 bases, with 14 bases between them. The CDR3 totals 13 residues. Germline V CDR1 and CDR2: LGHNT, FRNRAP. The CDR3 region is CASALGTSETQYF. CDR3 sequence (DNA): TGTGCTAGTGCCCTCGGGACTTCGGAGACCCAGTACTTC.

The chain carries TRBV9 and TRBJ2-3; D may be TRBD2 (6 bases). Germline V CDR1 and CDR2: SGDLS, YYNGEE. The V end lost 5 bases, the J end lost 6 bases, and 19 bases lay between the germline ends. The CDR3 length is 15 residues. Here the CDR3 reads CASSGVTSFEDTQYF. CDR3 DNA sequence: TGTGCCAGCAGTGGAGTGACTAGTTTTGAGGATACGCAGTATTTT.

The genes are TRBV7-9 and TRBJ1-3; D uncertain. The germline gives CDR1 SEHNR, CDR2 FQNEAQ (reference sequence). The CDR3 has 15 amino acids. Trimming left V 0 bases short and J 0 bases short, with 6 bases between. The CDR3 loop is CASSLAGVSGNTIYF. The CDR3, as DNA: TGTGCCAGCAGCTTAGCCGGGGTCTCTGGAAACACCATATATTTT.

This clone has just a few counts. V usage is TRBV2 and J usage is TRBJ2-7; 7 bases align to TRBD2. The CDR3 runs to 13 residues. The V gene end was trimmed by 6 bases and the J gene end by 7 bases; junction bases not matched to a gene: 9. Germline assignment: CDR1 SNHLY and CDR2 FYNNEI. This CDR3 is CASSRRREGEQYF. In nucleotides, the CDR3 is TGTGCCAGCAGCCGCCGTAGGGAGGGAGAGCAGTACTTC.

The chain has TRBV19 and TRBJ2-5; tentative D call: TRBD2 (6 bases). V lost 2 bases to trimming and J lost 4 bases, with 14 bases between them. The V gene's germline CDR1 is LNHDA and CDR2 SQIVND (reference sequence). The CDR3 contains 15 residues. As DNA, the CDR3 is TGTGCCAGTAGTATACATTCCGGGGGTGGAGAGACCCAGTACTTC. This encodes CASSIHSGGGETQYF. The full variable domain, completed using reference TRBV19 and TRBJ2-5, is DGGITQSPKYLFRKEGQNVTLSCEQNLNHDAMYWYRQDPGQGLRLIYYSQIVNDFQKGDIAEGYSVSREKKESFPLTVTSAQKNPTAFYLCASSIHSGGGETQYFGPGTRLLVL.

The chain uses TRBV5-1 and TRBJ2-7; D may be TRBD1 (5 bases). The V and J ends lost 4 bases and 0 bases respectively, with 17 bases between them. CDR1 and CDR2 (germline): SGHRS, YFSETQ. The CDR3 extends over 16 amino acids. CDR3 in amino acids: CASSLQGPGPSYEQYF. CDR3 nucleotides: TGCGCCAGCAGCCTCCAGGGCCCAGGGCCCTCCTACGAGCAGTACTTC.

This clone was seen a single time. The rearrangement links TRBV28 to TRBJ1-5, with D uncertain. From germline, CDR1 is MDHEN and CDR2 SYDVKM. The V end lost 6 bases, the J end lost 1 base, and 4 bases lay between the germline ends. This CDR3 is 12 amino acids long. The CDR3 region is CASSYSNQPQHF. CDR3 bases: TGTGCCAGCAGCTACAGCAATCAGCCCCAGCATTTT.

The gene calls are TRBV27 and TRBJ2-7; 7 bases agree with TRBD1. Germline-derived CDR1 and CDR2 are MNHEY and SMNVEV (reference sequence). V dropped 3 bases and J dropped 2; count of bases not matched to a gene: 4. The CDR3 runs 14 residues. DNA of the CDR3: TGTGCCAGCAGTTTGCGGACAGGAGCCTACGAGCAGTACTTC. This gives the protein CASSLRTGAYEQYF.

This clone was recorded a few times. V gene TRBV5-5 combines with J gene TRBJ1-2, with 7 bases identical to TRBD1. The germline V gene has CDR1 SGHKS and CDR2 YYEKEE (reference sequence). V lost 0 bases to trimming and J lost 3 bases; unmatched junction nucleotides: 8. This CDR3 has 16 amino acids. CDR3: CASSLGTGASDYGYTF. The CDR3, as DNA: TGTGCCAGCAGCTTGGGCACAGGGGCTTCAGACTATGGCTACACCTTC.

The CDR3 sequence: CASTRGREYNEQFF. The CDR3 DNA reads TGTGCCAGCACCCGCGGGAGGGAGTACAATGAGCAGTTCTTC. V and J are TRBV7-2 and TRBJ2-1; 9 positions agree with TRBD2. Per germline, CDR1 SGHTA and CDR2 FQGNSA. There are 14 residues in the CDR3. With V trimmed by 7 bases and J by 4 bases, 5 bases remained unmatched.

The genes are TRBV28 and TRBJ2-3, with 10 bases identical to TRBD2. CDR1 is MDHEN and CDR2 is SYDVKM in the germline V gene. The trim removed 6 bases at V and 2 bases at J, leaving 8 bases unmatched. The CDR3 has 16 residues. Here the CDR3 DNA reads TGTGCCAGCAGCCTTATAGCGGGAGGTTTCACAGATACGCAGTATTTT. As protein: CASSLIAGGFTDTQYF.

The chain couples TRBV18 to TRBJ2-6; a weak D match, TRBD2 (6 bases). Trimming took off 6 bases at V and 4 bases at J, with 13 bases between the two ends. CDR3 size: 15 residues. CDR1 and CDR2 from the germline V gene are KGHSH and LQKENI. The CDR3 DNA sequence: TGTGCCAGCTCCCCGGCGGGGACCGGGGCCAACGTCCTGACTTTC. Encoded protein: CASSPAGTGANVLTF.

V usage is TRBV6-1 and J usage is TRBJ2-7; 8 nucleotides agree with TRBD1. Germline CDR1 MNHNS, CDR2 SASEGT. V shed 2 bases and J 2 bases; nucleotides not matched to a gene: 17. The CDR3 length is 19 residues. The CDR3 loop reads CASSESIIVEAGGPYEQYF. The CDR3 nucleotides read TGTGCCAGCAGTGAATCTATAATCGTGGAGGCAGGGGGCCCCTACGAGCAGTACTTC.